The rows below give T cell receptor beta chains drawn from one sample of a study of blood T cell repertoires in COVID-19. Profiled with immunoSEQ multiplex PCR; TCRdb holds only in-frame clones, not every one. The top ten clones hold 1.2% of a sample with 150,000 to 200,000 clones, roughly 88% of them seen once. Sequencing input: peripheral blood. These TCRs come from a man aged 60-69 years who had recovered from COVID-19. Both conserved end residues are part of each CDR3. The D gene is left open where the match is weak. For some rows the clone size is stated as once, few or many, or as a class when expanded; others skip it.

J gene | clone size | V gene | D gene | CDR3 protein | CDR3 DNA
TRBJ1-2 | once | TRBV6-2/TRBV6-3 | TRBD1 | CASSGTVDYYGYTF | TGTGCCAGCAGCGGGACAGTCGACTACTATGGCTACACCTTC
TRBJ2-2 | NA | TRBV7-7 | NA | CASSLGPGGPGELFF | TGTGCTAGCAGCTTAGGCCCCGGCGGTCCCGGGGAGCTGTTTTTT
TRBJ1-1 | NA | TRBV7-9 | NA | CASSIQGDTEAFF | TGTGCCAGCAGTATTCAAGGGGACACTGAAGCTTTCTTT
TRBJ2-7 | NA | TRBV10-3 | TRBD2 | CAISESGLAGDQSYEQYF | TGTGCCATCAGTGAGTCGGGGTTAGCGGGGGACCAGTCCTACGAGCAGTACTTC
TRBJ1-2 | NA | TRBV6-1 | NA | CASSEILTVDAGGYTF | TGTGCCAGCAGTGAAATCCTGACAGTGGATGCTGGTGGCTACACCTTC
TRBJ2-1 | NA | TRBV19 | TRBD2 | CASSRTLAGGYNEQFF | TGTGCCAGTAGTAGGACTCTAGCGGGGGGGTACAATGAGCAGTTCTTC
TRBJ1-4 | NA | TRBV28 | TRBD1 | CASSEPGQGQKLFF | TGTGCCAGCAGCGAACCGGGACAGGGACAAAAACTGTTTTTT
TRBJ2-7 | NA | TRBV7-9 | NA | CASSLRGSYEQYF | TGTGCCAGCAGCTTACGAGGCTCCTACGAGCAGTACTTC
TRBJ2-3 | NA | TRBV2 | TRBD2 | CASSETSGGSDTQYF | TGTGCCAGCAGTGAGACAAGCGGGGGGTCGGATACGCAGTATTTT
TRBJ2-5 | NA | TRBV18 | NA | CASSPDNQETQYF | TGTGCCAGCTCACCGGACAACCAAGAGACCCAGTACTTC
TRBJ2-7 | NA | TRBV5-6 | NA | CASSLREGQYF | TGTGCCAGCAGCCTCAGGGAAGGGCAGTACTTC
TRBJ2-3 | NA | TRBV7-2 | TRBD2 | CASSPRLGLAGGHAHF | TGTGCCAGCAGCCCTCGATTGGGACTAGCGGGGGGCCACGCCCACTTT
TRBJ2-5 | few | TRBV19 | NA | CASSIRGSQETQYF | TGTGCCAGTAGTATCAGGGGATCCCAAGAGACCCAGTACTTC
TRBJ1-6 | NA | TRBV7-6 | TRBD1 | CASSEQGSYNSPLHF | TGTGCCAGCAGCGAACAGGGGTCCTATAATTCACCCCTCCACTTT
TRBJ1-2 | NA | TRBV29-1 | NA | CSVEDRGATQGYTF | TGCAGCGTTGAAGATCGTGGGGCCACCCAGGGCTACACCTTC
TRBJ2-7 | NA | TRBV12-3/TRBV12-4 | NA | CASSRPGSEQYF | TGTGCCAGCAGCCGTCCGGGATCGGAGCAGTACTTC
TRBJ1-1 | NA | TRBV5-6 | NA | CASSLAAREAFF | TGTGCCAGCAGCTTGGCCGCCAGGGAAGCTTTCTTT
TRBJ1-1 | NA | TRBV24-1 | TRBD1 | CATSDGRGRTEAFF | TGTGCCACCAGTGATGGCAGGGGGCGCACTGAAGCTTTCTTT
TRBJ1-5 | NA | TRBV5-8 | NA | CASSLWQVGINQPQHF | TGTGCCAGCAGCTTGTGGCAGGTAGGAATCAATCAGCCCCAGCATTTT
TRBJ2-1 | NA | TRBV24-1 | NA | CATSDTGLSNEQFF | TGTGCCACCAGTGATACAGGGTTATCCAATGAGCAGTTCTTC
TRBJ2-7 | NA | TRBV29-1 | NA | CSVIRDNHEQYF | TGCAGCGTTATTCGGGACAACCACGAGCAGTACTTC
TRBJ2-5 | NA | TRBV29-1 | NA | CSETRGGTQYF | TGCAGCGAAACTAGGGGGGGGACCCAGTACTTC
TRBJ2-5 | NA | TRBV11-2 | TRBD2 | CASSLGTSGGRGETQYF | TGTGCCAGCAGCCTAGGGACTAGCGGGGGGAGAGGAGAGACCCAGTACTTC
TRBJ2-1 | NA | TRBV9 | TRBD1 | CASSAEGAGYNEQFF | TGTGCCAGCAGCGCAGAGGGGGCGGGCTACAATGAGCAGTTCTTC
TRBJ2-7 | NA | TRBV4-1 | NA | CASSQGGRASEQYF | TGCGCCAGCAGCCAAGGGGGCAGGGCGAGCGAGCAGTACTTC